This T cell receptor beta chain was sequenced for a study of blood T cells in healthy people across ages. A J-beta primer mix and a sample-barcoded 5' primer were used in a second PCR of roughly 7 to 12 cycles. TCRdb re-called the 5' RACE reads through MiXCR, storing one row per CDR3 protein. The sample lists 750,000 to 950,000 distinct CDR3 sequences, 25% to 30% occurring once. Germline V gene sequence: CDR1 MNHEY, CDR2 SVGEGT. The CDR3 spans 14 residues. V lost 0 bases, J lost 5 bases, and 10 bases lay in between. These data were also filed under a second study, of T cells of mothers and their children.

The material sequenced was blood. V is TRBV6-2 or TRBV6-3 and J is TRBJ2-5; D is unresolved. The TCR comes from a woman between 40 and 55 years old in good health. The CDR3 DNA reads as TGTGCCAGCAGTTACTCAGTTATCCTGGAGACCCAGTACTTC. This encodes CASSYSVILETQYF.